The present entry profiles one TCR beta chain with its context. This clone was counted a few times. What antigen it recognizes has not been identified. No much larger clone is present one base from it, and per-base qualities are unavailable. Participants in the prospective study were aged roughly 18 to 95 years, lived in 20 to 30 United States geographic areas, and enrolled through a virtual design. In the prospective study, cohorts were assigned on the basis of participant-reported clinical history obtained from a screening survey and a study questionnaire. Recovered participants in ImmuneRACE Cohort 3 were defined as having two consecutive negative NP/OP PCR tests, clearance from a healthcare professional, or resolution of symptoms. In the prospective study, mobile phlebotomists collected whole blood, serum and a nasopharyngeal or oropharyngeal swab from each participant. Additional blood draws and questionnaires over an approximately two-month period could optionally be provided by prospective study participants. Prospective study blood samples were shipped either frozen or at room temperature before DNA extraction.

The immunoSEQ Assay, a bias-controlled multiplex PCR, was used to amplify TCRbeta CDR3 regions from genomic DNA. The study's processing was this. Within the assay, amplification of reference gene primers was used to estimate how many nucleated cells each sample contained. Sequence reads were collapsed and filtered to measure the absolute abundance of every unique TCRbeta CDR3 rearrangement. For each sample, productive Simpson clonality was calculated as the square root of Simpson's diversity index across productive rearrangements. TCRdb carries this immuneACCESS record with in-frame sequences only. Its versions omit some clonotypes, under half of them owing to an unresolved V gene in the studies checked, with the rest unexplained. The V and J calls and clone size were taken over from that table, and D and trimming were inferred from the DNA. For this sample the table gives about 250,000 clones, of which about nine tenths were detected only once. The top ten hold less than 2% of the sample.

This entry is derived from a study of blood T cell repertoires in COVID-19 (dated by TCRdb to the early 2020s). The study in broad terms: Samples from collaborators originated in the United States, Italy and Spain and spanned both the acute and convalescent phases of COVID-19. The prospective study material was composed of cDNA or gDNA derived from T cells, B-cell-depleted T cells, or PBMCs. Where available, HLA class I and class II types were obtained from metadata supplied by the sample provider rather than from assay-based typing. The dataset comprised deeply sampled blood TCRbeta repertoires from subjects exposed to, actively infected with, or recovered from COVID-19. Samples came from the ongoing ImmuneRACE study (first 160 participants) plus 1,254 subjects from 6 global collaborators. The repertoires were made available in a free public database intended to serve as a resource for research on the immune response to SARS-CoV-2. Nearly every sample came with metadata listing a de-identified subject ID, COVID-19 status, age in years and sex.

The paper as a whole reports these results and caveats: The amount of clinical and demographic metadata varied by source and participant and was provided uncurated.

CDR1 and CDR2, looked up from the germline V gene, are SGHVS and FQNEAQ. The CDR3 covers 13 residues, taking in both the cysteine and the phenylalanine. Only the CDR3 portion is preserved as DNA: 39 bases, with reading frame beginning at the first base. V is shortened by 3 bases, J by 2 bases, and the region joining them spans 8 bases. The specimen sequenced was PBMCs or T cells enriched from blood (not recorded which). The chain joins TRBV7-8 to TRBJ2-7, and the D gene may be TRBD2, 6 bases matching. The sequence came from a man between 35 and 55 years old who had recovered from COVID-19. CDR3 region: CASSFAGTYEQYF. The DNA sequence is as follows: TGTGCCAGCAGCTTTGCGGGAACCTACGAGCAGTACTTC.